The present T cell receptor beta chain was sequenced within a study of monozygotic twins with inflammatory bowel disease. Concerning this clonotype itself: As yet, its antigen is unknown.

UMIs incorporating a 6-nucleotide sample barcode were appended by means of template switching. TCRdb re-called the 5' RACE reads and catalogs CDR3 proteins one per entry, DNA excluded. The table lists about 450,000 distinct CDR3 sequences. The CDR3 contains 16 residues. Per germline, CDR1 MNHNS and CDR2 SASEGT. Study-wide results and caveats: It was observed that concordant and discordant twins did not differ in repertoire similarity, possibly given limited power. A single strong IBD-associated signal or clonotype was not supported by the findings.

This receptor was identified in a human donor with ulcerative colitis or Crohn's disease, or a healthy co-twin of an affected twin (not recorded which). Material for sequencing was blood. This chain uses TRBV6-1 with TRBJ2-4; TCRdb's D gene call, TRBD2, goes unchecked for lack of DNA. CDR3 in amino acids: CASSRGSHTDLNIQYF.